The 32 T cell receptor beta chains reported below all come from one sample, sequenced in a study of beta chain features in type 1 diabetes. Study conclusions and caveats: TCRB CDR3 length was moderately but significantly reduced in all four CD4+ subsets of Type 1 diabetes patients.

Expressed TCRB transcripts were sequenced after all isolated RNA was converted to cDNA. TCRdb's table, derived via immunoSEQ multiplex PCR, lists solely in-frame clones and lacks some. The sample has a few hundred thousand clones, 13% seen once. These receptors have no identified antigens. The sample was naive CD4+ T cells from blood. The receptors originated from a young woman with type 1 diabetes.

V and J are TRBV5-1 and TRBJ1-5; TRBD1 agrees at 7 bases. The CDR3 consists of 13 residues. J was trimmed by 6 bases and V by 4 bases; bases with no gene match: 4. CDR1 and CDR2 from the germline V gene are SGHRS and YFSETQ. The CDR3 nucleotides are TGCGCCAGCAGCCGGACAGGAGTTCAGCCCCAGCATTTT. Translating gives CASSRTGVQPQHF.

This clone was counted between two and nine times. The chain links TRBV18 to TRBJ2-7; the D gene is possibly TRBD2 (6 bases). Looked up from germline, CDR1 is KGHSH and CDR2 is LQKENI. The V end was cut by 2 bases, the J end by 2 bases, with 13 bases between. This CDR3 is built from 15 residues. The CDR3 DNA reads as TGTGCCAGCTCACCAGCCGGGACTGGTCCCTACGAGCAGTACGTC. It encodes CASSPAGTGPYEQYV.

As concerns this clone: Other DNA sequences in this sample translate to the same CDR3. CDR3: CASSPNTGELFF. CDR3 nucleotides: TGTGCCAGCAGCCCTAACACCGGGGAGCTGTTTTTT. This rearrangement joins TRBV11-3 to TRBJ2-2, with no clear D. V was cut by 5 bases and J by 2 bases, with 3 bases left in between. CDR3 length: 12 amino acids. CDR1 is SGHNT and CDR2 is YENEEA in the germline V gene.

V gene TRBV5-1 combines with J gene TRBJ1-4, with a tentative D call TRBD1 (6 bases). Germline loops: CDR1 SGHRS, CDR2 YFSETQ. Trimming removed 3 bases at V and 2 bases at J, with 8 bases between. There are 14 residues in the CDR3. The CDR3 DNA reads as TGCGCCAGCAGCTGGACAGTTACTAATGAAAAACTGTTTTTT. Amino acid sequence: CASSWTVTNEKLFF.

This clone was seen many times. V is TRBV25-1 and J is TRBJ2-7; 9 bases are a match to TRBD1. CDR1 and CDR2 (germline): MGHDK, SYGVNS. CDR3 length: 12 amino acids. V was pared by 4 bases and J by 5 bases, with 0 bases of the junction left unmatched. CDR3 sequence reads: CASSGQGDEQYF. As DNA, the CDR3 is TGTGCCAGCAGTGGACAGGGGGACGAGCAGTACTTC.

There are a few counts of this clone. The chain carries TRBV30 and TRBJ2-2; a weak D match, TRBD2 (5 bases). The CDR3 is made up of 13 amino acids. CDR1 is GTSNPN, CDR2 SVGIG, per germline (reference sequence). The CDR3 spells CARERIGTGELFF. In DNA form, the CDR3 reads TGTGCTAGGGAGAGAATAGGCACCGGGGAGCTGTTTTTT.

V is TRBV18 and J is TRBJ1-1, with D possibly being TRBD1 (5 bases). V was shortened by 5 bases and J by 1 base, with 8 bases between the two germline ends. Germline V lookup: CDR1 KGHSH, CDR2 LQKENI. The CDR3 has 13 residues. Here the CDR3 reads CASSLQENTEAFF. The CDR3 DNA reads TGTGCCAGCTCATTACAGGAGAACACTGAAGCTTTCTTT. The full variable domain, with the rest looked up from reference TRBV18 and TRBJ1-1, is NAGVMQNPRHLVRRRGQEARLRCSPMKGHSHVYWYRQLPEEGLKFMVYLQKENIIDESGMPKERFSAEFPKEGPSILRIQQVVRGDSAAYFCASSLQENTEAFFGQGTRLTVV.

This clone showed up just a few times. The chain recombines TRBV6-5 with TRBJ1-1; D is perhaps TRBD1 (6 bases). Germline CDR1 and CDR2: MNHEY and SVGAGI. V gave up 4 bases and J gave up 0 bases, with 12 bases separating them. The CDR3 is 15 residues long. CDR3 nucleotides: TGTGCCAGCAGTTCCGGACAGACACTGAACACTGAAGCTTTCTTT. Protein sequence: CASSSGQTLNTEAFF.

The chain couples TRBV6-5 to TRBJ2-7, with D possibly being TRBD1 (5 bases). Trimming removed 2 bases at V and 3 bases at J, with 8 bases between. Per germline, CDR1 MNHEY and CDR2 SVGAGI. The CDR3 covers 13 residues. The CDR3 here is CASSYGAGYEQYF. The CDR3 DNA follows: TGTGCCAGCAGTTACGGGGCAGGCTACGAGCAGTACTTC.

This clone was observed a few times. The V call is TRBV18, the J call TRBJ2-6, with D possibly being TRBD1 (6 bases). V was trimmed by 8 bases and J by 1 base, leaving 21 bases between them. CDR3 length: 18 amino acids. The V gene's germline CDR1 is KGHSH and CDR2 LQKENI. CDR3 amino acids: CASTPDSPLPSGANVLTF. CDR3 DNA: TGTGCCAGCACCCCGGACAGTCCATTACCTTCTGGGGCCAACGTCCTGACTTTC.

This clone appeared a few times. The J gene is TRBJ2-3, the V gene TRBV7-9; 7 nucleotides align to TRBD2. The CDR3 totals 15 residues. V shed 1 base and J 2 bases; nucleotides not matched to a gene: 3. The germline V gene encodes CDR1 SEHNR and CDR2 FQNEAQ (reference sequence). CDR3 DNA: TGTGCCAGCAGCTTAGGAGGGACTATCACAGATACGCAGTATTTT. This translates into CASSLGGTITDTQYF.

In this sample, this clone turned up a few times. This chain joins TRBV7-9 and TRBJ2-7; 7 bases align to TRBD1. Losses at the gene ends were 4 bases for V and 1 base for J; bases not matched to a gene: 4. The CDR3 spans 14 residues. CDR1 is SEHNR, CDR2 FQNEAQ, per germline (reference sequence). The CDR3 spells CASSSGQDSYEQYV. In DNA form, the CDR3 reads TGTGCCAGCAGCTCCGGACAGGATTCCTACGAGCAGTACGTC.

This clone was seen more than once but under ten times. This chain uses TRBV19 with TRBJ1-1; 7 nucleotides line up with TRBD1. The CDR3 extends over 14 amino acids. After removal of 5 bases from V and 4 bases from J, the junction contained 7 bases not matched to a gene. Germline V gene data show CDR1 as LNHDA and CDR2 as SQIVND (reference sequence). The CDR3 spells CASSGRQGGTEAFF. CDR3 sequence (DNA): TGTGCCAGTAGTGGCCGACAGGGCGGCACTGAAGCTTTCTTT.

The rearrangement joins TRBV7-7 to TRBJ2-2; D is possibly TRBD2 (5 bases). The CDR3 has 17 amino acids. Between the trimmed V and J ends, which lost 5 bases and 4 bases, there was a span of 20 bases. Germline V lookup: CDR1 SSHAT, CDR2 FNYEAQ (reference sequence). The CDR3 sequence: CASSPSPLRSPTGELFF. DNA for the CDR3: TGTGCCAGCAGCCCTAGCCCTCTCAGATCCCCCACCGGGGAGCTGTTTTTT.

CDR3 region: CASSSRYRDRGSGAFF. CDR3 nucleotides: TGTGCCAGTAGTTCCCGTTACCGGGACAGGGGATCGGGAGCTTTCTTT. The V call is TRBV19, the J call TRBJ1-1; 10 bases line up with TRBD1. The junction had 16 bases not matched to a gene; V was cut back by 5 bases and J by 10 bases. CDR3 length: 16 residues. Germline assignment: CDR1 LNHDA and CDR2 SQIVND (reference sequence).

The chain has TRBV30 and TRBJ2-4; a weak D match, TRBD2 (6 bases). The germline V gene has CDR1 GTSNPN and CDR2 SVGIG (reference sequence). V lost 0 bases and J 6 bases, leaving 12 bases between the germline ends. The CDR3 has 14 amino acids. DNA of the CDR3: TGTGCCTGGAGTGTCGGGAGACGGGGAAACATTCAGTACTTC. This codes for CAWSVGRRGNIQYF.

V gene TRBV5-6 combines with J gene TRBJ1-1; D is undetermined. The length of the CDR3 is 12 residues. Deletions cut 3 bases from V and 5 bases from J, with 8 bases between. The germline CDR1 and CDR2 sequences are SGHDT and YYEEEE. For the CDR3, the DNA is TGTGCCAGCAGCTCAGTCTGGACTGAAGCTTTCTTT. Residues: CASSSVWTEAFF.

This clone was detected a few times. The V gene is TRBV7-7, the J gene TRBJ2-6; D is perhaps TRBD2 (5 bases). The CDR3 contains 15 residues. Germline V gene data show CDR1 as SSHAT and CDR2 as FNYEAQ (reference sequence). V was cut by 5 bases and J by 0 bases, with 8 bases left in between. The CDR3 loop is CASSPGGSGANVLTF. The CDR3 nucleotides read TGTGCCAGCAGCCCCGGAGGCTCTGGGGCCAACGTCCTGACTTTC. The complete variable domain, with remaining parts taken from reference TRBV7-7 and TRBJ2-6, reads GAGVSQSPRYKVTKRGQDVTLRCDPISSHATLYWYQQALGQGPEFLTYFNYEAQPDKSGLPSDRFSAERPEGSISTLTIQRTEQRDSAMYRCASSPGGSGANVLTFGAGSRLTVL.

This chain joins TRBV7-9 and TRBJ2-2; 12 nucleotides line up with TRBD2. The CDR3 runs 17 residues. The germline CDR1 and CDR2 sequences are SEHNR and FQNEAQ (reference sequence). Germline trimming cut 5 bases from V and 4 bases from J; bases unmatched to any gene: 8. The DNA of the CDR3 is TGTGCCAGCAGCCAACTAGCGGGAGGCTCCTCCACCGGGGAGCTGTTTTTT. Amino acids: CASSQLAGGSSTGELFF.

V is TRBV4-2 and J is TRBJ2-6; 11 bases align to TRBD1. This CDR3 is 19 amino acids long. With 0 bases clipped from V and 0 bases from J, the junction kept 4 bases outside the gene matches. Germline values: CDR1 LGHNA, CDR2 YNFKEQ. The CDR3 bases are TGTGCCAGCAGCCAAGAGAGCGGACAGGGGGCCTCTGGGGCCAACGTCCTGACTTTC. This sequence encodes CASSQESGQGASGANVLTF.

The CDR3 sequence is CASSEGQRWEQYV. The CDR3 DNA follows: TGTGCCAGCAGTGAAGGGCAGCGTTGGGAGCAGTACGTC. The gene calls are TRBV6-1 and TRBJ2-7, with no clear D. The CDR3 runs to 13 residues. V lost 1 base and J 7 bases, leaving 11 bases between the germline ends. CDR1 MNHNS and CDR2 SASEGT come from the germline V gene.

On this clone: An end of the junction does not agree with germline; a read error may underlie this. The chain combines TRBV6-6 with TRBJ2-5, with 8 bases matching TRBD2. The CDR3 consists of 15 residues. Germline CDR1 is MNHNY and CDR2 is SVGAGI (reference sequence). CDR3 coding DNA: TGTGCCAGCAATTACAACGGGAGGGCCCAAGAGACCCAGTACTTC. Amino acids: CASNYNGRAQETQYF.

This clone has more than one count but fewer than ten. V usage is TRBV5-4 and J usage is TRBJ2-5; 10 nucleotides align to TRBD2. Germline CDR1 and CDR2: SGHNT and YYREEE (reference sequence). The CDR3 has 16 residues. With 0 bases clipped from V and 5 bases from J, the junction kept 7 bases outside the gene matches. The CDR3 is CASSLALAGVGETQYF. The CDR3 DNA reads TGTGCCAGCAGCTTGGCCCTAGCGGGAGTAGGTGAGACCCAGTACTTC.

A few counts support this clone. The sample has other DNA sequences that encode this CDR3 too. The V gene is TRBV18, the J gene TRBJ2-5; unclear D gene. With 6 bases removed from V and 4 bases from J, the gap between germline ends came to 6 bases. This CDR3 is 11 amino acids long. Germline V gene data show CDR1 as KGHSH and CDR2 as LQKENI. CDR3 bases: TGTGCCAGCTCTCCGGGAGAGACCCAGTACTTC. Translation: CASSPGETQYF.

The CDR3 bases are TGTGCCAGCAGTCCCAGCGGGAGGGCCACAGATACGCAGTATTTT. It encodes CASSPSGRATDTQYF. This chain links TRBV28 with TRBJ2-3; TRBD2 matches at 10 bases. V lost 5 bases, J lost 2 bases, and 4 bases stayed unmatched. CDR1 and CDR2 (germline): MDHEN, SYDVKM. This CDR3 comprises 15 residues.

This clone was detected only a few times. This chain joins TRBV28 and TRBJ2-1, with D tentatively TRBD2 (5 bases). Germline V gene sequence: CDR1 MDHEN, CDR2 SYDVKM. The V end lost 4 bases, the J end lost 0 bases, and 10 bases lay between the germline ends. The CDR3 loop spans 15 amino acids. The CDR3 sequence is CASSSRGGSYNEQFF. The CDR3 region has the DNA TGTGCCAGCAGTTCCCGAGGAGGCTCCTACAATGAGCAGTTCTTC.

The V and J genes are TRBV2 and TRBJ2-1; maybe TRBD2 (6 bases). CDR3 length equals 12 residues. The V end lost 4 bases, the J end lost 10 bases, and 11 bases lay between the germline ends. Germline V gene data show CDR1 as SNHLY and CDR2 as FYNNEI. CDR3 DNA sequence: TGTGCCAGCAGTGTGGGGGGTAAGGAGCAGTTCTTC. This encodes CASSVGGKEQFF.

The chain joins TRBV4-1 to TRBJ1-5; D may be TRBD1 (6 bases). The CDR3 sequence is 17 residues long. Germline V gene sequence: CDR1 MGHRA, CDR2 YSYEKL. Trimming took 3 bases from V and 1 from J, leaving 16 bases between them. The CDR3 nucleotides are TGCGCCAGCAGCCATGAACAGGGAACTCCAAGCAATCAGCCCCAGCATTTT. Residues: CASSHEQGTPSNQPQHF.

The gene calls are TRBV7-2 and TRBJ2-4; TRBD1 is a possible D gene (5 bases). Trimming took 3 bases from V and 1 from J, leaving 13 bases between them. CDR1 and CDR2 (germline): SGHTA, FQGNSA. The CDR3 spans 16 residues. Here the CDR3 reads CASSFWAGNAKNIQYF. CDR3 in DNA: TGTGCCAGCAGCTTTTGGGCAGGGAACGCCAAAAACATTCAGTACTTC.

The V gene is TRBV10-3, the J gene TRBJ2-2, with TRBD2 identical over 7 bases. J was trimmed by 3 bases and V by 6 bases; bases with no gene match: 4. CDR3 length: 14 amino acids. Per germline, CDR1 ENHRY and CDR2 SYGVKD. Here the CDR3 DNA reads TGTGCCATCAGGTCGCTAGCGGACACCGGGGAGCTGTTTTTT. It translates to CAIRSLADTGELFF.

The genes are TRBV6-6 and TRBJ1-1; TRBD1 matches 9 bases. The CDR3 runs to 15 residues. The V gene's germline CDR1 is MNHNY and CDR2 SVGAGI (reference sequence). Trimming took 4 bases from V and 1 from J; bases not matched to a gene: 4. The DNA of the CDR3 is TGTGCCAGCAGTTCGCCGACAGGGGGGAACACTGAAGCTTTCTTT. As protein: CASSSPTGGNTEAFF.

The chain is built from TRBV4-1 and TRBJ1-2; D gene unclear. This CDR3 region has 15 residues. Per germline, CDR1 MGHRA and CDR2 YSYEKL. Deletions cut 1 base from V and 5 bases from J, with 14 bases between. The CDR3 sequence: CASSQGAAGGYGYTF. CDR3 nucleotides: TGCGCCAGCAGCCAAGGGGCCGCGGGTGGATATGGCTACACCTTC.